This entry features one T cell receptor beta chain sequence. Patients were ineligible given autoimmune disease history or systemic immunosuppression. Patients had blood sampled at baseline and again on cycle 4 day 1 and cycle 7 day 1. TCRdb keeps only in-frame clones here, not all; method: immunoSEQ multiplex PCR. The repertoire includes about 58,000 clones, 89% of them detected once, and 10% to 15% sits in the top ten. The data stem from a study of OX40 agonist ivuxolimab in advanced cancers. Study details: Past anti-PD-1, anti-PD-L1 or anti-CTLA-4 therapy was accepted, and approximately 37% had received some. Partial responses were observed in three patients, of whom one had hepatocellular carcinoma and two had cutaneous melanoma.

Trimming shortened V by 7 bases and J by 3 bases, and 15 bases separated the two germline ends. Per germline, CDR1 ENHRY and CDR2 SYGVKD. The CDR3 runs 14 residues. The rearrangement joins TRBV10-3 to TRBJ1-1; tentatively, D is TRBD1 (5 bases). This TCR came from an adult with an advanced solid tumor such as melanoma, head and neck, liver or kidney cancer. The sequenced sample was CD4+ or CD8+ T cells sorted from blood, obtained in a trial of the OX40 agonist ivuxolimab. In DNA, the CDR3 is TGTGCCATCACCGACAGCTCCCAGGACACTGAAGCTTTCTTT. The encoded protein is CAITDSSQDTEAFF.